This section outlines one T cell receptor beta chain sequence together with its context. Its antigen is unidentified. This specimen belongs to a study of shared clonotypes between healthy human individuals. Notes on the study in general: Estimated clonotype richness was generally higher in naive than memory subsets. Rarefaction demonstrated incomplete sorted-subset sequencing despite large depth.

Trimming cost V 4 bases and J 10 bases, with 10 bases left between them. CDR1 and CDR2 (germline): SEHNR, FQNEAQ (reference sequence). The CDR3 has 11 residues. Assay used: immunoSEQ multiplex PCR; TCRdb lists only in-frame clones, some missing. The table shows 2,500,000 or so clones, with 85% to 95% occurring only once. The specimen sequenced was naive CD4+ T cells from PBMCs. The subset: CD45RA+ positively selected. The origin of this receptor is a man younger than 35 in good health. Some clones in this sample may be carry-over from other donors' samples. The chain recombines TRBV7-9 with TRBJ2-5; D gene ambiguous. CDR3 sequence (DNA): TGTGCCAGCAGCTCCGGTATGAACCAGTACTTC. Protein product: CASSSGMNQYF.